The 4 T cell receptor beta chains below come from one sample, sequenced in a study of regulatory T cells in long-lasting Graves disease. Construction of the TCR beta libraries employed iRepertoire HTBI primers in conjunction with Arm-PCR of CDR3 regions. TCRdb re-analysed the multiplex PCR reads in MiXCR, keeping a single row per CDR3 protein. This table holds about 460,000 distinct CDR3 sequences, around a fifth found once. Time point given: persistent/refractory GD, antithyroid drugs over 5 years with positive TRAb. Following extraction of RNA from PBMCs, that RNA was used to make the TCR library. The material sequenced was peripheral blood mononuclear cells (PBMCs), taken when the disease was refractory, from a patient treated with antithyroid drugs. Receptors originate from a female donor with Graves disease.

This clonotype was seen ten or more times. The V gene is TRBV6-1, the J gene TRBJ1-1; 10 bases map to TRBD1. The CDR3 runs to 15 residues. The V gene's germline CDR1 is MNHNS and CDR2 SASEGT. V shed 4 bases, J shed 5 bases, and the junction held 7 bases outside the gene matches. CDR3 bases: TGTGCCAGCAGTGTGGCGGGACAGGGGTTAACTGAAGCTTTCTTT. This encodes CASSVAGQGLTEAFF.

Only a few counts were recorded for this clonotype. This chain uses TRBV9 with TRBJ1-1, with 9 positions matching TRBD1. Germline-derived CDR1 and CDR2 are SGDLS and YYNGEE. The CDR3 contains 12 residues. J gave up 11 bases and V 4 bases, and 6 bases lay outside the gene matches. The CDR3 sequence: CASSSGTGTAFF. The CDR3 region has the DNA TGTGCCAGCAGCTCAGGGACAGGGACGGCTTTCTTT.

A note on this clonotype: Since no conserved phenylalanine or tryptophan closes the CDR3, a read error is the likely cause. The rearrangement uses TRBV3-1 and TRBJ1-1; the D is unclear. V lost 1 base to trimming and J lost 5 bases, with 8 bases between them. This CDR3 spans 13 amino acids. The germline V gene encodes CDR1 LGHDT and CDR2 YNNKEL (reference sequence). In nucleotides, the CDR3 is TGTGCCAGCAGCCAAGTACCGGGTACTGAAGCTTTCCTT. This sequence encodes CASSQVPGTEAFL.

The sample holds many counts of this clonotype. The chain couples TRBV19 to TRBJ2-7, with 7 nucleotides matching TRBD2. The junction had 5 bases not matched to a gene; V was cut back by 0 bases and J by 3 bases. CDR1 and CDR2 from the germline V gene are LNHDA and SQIVND (reference sequence). CDR3 length: 15 residues. CDR3 nucleotides: TGTGCCAGTAGTATAGACGGACTAGTGGGCTACGAGCAGTACTTC. Residues: CASSIDGLVGYEQYF.